The 23 T cell receptor beta chains below were found in one sample sequenced in a study of T cell repertoires in aging, cancer and after chemotherapy. The template was genomic DNA from peripheral blood, not RNA. TRB rearrangements spanning V, D and J were amplified using mixed TRB-A/B primers. TCRdb fed the multiplex PCR reads into MiXCR, producing one record per CDR3 protein. This table has about 10,000 distinct CDR3 sequences, roughly 35% appearing once. Sequencing was performed on blood. The origin of the receptors is a human donor in good health.

In regard to this clonotype: A read error is possible here, since a much larger clone lies one base away. This chain joins TRBV29-1 and TRBJ2-1; D possibly matches TRBD1 or TRBD2 (5 bases each). The CDR3 extends over 12 amino acids. Germline lookup yields CDR1 SQVTM and CDR2 ANQGSEA. Between the trimmed V and J ends, which lost 4 bases and 6 bases, there was a span of 10 bases. The CDR3 reads CSVGDRSNEQFF. The CDR3 DNA reads as TGCAGCGTTGGGGACCGCTCCAATGAGCAGTTCTTC.

The rearrangement joins TRBV29-1 to TRBJ1-5; D is possibly TRBD1 (6 bases). V shed 7 bases and J shed 0 bases, with 19 bases lying between them. In germline, CDR1 is SQVTM, CDR2 ANQGSEA. This CDR3 is built from 16 residues. DNA of the CDR3: TGCAGCGGCACCTCGGGGGGCGATTATAGCAATCAGCCCCAGCATTTT. This sequence encodes CSGTSGGDYSNQPQHF.

This clonotype was observed a few times. The chain joins TRBV7-2 to TRBJ2-2, with D possibly called TRBD1 or TRBD2 (5 bases each). Germline assignment: CDR1 SGHTA and CDR2 FQGNSA. The CDR3 extends over 14 amino acids. Trimming pared 5 bases from V and 4 bases from J, leaving 11 bases between. CDR3 region: CASSPRDLTGELFF. The CDR3 nucleotides read TGTGCCAGCAGCCCCCGGGACCTCACCGGGGAGCTGTTTTTT.

About this clonotype: One base away lies a much larger clone, so this may be a sequencing read error. The chain recombines TRBV6-1 with TRBJ2-3, with 7 bases identical to TRBD2. This CDR3 region has 15 residues. With V trimmed by 6 bases and J by 2 bases, 8 bases remained unmatched. Per the germline V gene, CDR1 is MNHNS and CDR2 is SASEGT. As DNA, the CDR3 is TGTGCCAGCAGCGAAATAGCGGGTATCACAGATACGCAGTATTTT. It translates to CASSEIAGITDTQYF.

A few counts support this clonotype. The rearrangement joins TRBV27 to TRBJ2-3, with unresolved D. Trimming took off 8 bases at V and 1 base at J, with 16 bases between the two ends. Germline V gene lookup returns CDR1 MNHEY and CDR2 SMNVEV (reference sequence). The CDR3 has 15 amino acids. The CDR3 nucleotides read TGTGCCAGCGGAAGTCCCCAGCGCGGCACAGATACGCAGTATTTT. Its protein product is CASGSPQRGTDTQYF.

This clonotype is labeled as large. This chain links TRBV29-1 with TRBJ2-1, with unresolved D. With 3 bases removed from V and 5 bases from J, the gap between germline ends came to 14 bases. The CDR3 is 14 residues long. CDR1 is SQVTM and CDR2 is ANQGSEA in the germline V gene. This CDR3 is CSVDLGKGNNEQFF. Written as DNA, the CDR3 is TGCAGCGTTGATCTAGGGAAGGGTAACAATGAGCAGTTCTTC.

The chain couples TRBV20-1 to TRBJ2-7; the D gene could be TRBD1 or TRBD2 (6 bases each). The CDR3 is made up of 13 amino acids. CDR1 is DFQATT, CDR2 SNEGSKA, per germline (reference sequence). V lost 0 bases to trimming and J lost 13 bases, with 19 bases between them. CDR3 in DNA: TGCAGTGCTAGAGATCCCCCCCGGGCGGGACACTACTTC. Protein product: CSARDPPRAGHYF.

This clonotype was observed a handful of times. The chain carries TRBV7-2 and TRBJ2-1; 13 bases are a match to TRBD2. Trimming removed 0 bases from V and 0 bases from J; junction bases left unmatched: 8. Germline V gene lookup returns CDR1 SGHTA and CDR2 FQGNSA. This CDR3 is built from 20 residues. CDR3 sequence: CASSLAALAGGFSSYNEQFF. DNA for the CDR3: TGTGCCAGCAGCTTAGCTGCACTAGCGGGAGGGTTCAGCTCCTACAATGAGCAGTTCTTC. The full variable domain, completed using reference TRBV7-2 and TRBJ2-1, is GAGVSQSPSNKVTEKGKDVELRCDPISGHTALYWYRQSLGQGLEFLIYFQGNSAPDKSGLPSDRFSAERTGGSVSTLTIQRTQQEDSAVYLCASSLAALAGGFSSYNEQFFGPGTRLTVL.

The V and J genes are TRBV15 and TRBJ1-6; no firm D call. Germline V gene sequence: CDR1 LNHNV, CDR2 YYDKDF (reference sequence). CDR3 length: 14 residues. V was cut by 5 bases and J by 6 bases, with 11 bases left in between. CDR3: CATSPGISNSPLHF. The CDR3 region has the DNA TGTGCCACCAGCCCAGGAATTAGTAATTCACCCCTCCACTTT.

The genes are TRBV10-3 and TRBJ2-6; D is undetermined. This CDR3 region has 15 residues. Germline CDR1 is ENHRY and CDR2 is SYGVKD. With 2 bases removed from V and 3 bases from J, the gap between germline ends came to 8 bases. CDR3 coding DNA: TGTGCCATCAGTGAGACATCGAATGGGGCCAACGTCCTGACTTTC. Translation: CAISETSNGANVLTF.

This chain joins TRBV4-3 and TRBJ2-3; no definite D call. Per germline, CDR1 LGHNA and CDR2 YSLEER. V dropped 0 bases and J dropped 2 bases, with 18 bases sitting between them. CDR3 size: 18 residues. The CDR3 sequence: CASSQDRFGPGYTDTQYF. Written as DNA, the CDR3 is TGCGCCAGCAGCCAAGATAGGTTCGGGCCAGGTTACACAGATACGCAGTATTTT.

V usage is TRBV18 and J usage is TRBJ2-3; 13 nucleotides match TRBD2. Germline loops: CDR1 KGHSH, CDR2 LQKENI. The trim removed 2 bases at V and 1 base at J, leaving 9 bases unmatched. The CDR3 consists of 19 residues. The CDR3 sequence: CASSPTRLAGGMGTDTQYF. In DNA, the CDR3 is TGTGCCAGCTCACCAACGAGACTAGCGGGAGGAATGGGCACAGATACGCAGTATTTT. Based on the CDR3 plus reference TRBV18 and TRBJ2-3, the full variable domain is NAGVMQNPRHLVRRRGQEARLRCSPMKGHSHVYWYRQLPEEGLKFMVYLQKENIIDESGMPKERFSAEFPKEGPSILRIQQVVRGDSAAYFCASSPTRLAGGMGTDTQYFGPGTRLTVL.

This clonotype has more than one count but fewer than ten. The rearrangement joins TRBV18 to TRBJ2-7; no reliable D call. Germline lookup yields CDR1 KGHSH and CDR2 LQKENI. This CDR3 has 13 residues. V lost 3 bases and J lost 5, with 11 bases in between. Here the CDR3 DNA reads TGTGCCAGCTCACCTGAGAGGCCCAACGAGCAGTACTTC. Amino acids: CASSPERPNEQYF.

This clonotype was recorded a few times. The chain has TRBV19 and TRBJ2-1; 12 bases match TRBD2. CDR3 length: 18 amino acids. The V segment lost 3 bases and the J segment 6 bases; nucleotides outside the gene matches: 12. Per the germline V gene, CDR1 is LNHDA and CDR2 is SQIVND (reference sequence). The CDR3, as DNA: TGTGCCAGTAGTATTTTCCGACTAGCGGGAGATCTTTTCAATGAGCAGTTCTTC. Translation: CASSIFRLAGDLFNEQFF. Based on the CDR3 plus reference TRBV19 and TRBJ2-1, the full variable domain is DGGITQSPKYLFRKEGQNVTLSCEQNLNHDAMYWYRQDPGQGLRLIYYSQIVNDFQKGDIAEGYSVSREKKESFPLTVTSAQKNPTAFYLCASSIFRLAGDLFNEQFFGPGTRLTVL.

V and J are TRBV6-5 and TRBJ1-6; TRBD1 is a possible D gene (6 bases). The CDR3 spans 16 residues. The V gene lost 0 bases and the J gene lost 7 bases, with 13 bases spanning the gap. Germline values: CDR1 MNHEY, CDR2 SVGAGI. CDR3 in DNA: TGTGCCAGCAGTTACTCGAGGTCCAGGGGAAATTCACCCCTCCACTTT. It specifies CASSYSRSRGNSPLHF.

CDR3 in amino acids: CASSYSSLGGYGYTF. DNA of the CDR3: TGTGCCAGCAGTTACTCGAGTCTGGGTGGCTATGGCTACACCTTC. This chain connects TRBV6-5 to TRBJ1-2; D unclear. The CDR3 runs 15 residues. CDR1 and CDR2 (germline): MNHEY, SVGAGI. Trimming took 0 bases from V and 4 from J, leaving 12 bases between them.

The chain has TRBV27 and TRBJ1-6, with TRBD1 matching 7 bases. Germline V gene sequence: CDR1 MNHEY, CDR2 SMNVEV (reference sequence). V dropped 6 bases and J dropped 10; count of bases not matched to a gene: 15. This CDR3 comprises 16 residues. CDR3 amino acids: CASSPKDRPRLSPLHF. CDR3 coding DNA: TGTGCCAGCAGCCCTAAGGACAGGCCACGGTTGTCACCCCTCCACTTT.

The chain combines TRBV6-4 with TRBJ2-1; D is unresolved. Germline V gene sequence: CDR1 MRHNA, CDR2 SNTAGT. V was shortened by 3 bases and J by 6 bases, with 9 bases between the two germline ends. The CDR3 extends over 13 amino acids. DNA of the CDR3: TGTGCCAGCAGTGAGGGCTACAGCAATGAGCAGTTCTTC. This sequence encodes CASSEGYSNEQFF.

This sequence joins TRBV27 and TRBJ2-7, with D possibly called TRBD1 or TRBD2 (5 bases each). This CDR3 is built from 16 residues. The ends were cut back, 0 bases at V and 10 bases at J, with 22 bases in the middle. Per the germline V gene, CDR1 is MNHEY and CDR2 is SMNVEV (reference sequence). CDR3 sequence: CASSLSPGAVGHAQYF. In nucleotides, the CDR3 is TGTGCCAGCAGTTTATCGCCCGGGGCCGTCGGGCACGCCCAGTACTTC.

This clonotype is termed medium-sized. The rearrangement links TRBV6-5 to TRBJ2-3; 7 bases are a match to TRBD2. CDR3 length: 16 residues. Germline V gene sequence: CDR1 MNHEY, CDR2 SVGAGI. Trimming at V came to 0 bases and at J to 5 bases, leaving 8 bases not matched to a gene. CDR3 DNA sequence: TGTGCCAGCAGTTACTCGAGGGCGGGAGCGGGAGATACGCAGTATTTT. Translation: CASSYSRAGAGDTQYF.

In DNA form, the CDR3 reads TGCAGCGTTTGGACAGGGGGCACCGCTAGCACAGATACGCAGTATTTT. Translating it yields CSVWTGGTASTDTQYF. The chain links TRBV29-1 to TRBJ2-3; 11 nucleotides align to TRBD1. V dropped 5 bases and J dropped 0; count of bases not matched to a gene: 7. The CDR3 runs 16 residues. The V gene's germline CDR1 is SQVTM and CDR2 ANQGSEA.

The CDR3: CASSAKGGTDTQYF. The DNA for the CDR3 is TGTGCCAGCAGTGCCAAGGGAGGCACAGATACGCAGTATTTT. This chain uses TRBV6-4 with TRBJ2-3, with a tentative D call TRBD2 (5 bases). CDR3 length: 14 amino acids. Germline CDR1 reads MRHNA; CDR2 reads SNTAGT. Trimming left V 4 bases short and J 1 base short, with 9 bases between.

The gene calls are TRBV7-6 and TRBJ1-6; TRBD1 aligns across 7 bases. Looked up from germline, CDR1 is SGHVS and CDR2 is FNYEAQ. Trimming took 2 bases from V and 6 from J; bases not matched to a gene: 10. There are 17 residues in the CDR3. The CDR3 sequence: CASSLKGGGGGNSPLHF. The CDR3 nucleotides are TGTGCCAGCAGCTTAAAAGGGGGCGGGGGAGGTAATTCACCCCTCCACTTT.